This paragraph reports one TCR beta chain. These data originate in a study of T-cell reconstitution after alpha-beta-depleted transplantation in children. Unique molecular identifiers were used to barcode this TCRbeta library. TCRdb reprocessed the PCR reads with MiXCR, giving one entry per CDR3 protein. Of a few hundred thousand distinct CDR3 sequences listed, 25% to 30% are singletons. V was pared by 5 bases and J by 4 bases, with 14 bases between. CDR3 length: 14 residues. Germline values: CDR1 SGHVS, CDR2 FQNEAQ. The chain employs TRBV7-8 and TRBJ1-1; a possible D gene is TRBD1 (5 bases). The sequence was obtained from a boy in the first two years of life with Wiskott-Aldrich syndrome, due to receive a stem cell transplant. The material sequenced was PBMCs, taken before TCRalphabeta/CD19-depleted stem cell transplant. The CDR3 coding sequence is TGTGCCAGCAGCCGCAGGGATAGTATCACTGAAGCTTTCTTT. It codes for CASSRRDSITEAFF.